A selection of T cell receptor beta chains follows, all from one sample in a study of Graves' ophthalmopathy and Graves' hyperthyroidism. TCRdb analysed the multiplex PCR reads with MiXCR anew, one entry per CDR3 protein. The sample has some 350,000 distinct CDR3 sequences, 17% seen once. Input material: peripheral blood. These receptors originate from an adult woman with stable Graves' hyperthyroidism. Both conserved end residues are part of each CDR3. Fields, in order: clone size, V gene, J gene, D gene, CDR3 DNA, CDR3 protein. A D gene is named only where the DNA matches it firmly. Clone size appears in some rows only: once, few, many, or a class for an expanded clone.

many	TRBV18	TRBJ2-7	TRBD1	TGTGCCAGCTCACCCGACAGGGGGAACGAGCAGTACTTC	CASSPDRGNEQYF
many	TRBV11-2	TRBJ2-7	NA	TGTGCCAGCAGCTTTCGACAGAGTTACGAGCAGTACTTC	CASSFRQSYEQYF
many	TRBV2	TRBJ2-2	NA	TGTGCCAGCAGTGAACCGGGTCAGACTTTATTCGCGAACACCGGGGAGCTGTTTTTT	CASSEPGQTLFANTGELFF
many	TRBV27	TRBJ2-7	TRBD1	TGTGCCAGCAGTCCCCAGGGGGCAAGCTCCTACGAGCAGTACTTC	CASSPQGASSYEQYF
many	TRBV19	TRBJ2-7	TRBD2	TGTGCCAGTAGTATCCACGCCGGACTAGCGGGAAGCTACGAGCAGTACTTC	CASSIHAGLAGSYEQYF
NA	TRBV6-5	TRBJ2-7	TRBD2	TGTGCCAGCAGTTCGGGACTAGCGGGAGGTAGGACCTACGAGCAGTACTTC	CASSSGLAGGRTYEQYF
NA	TRBV12-3/TRBV12-4	TRBJ2-5	TRBD2	TGTGCCAGCAAACAGTCCGGGGGGAGCGAAGAGACCCAGTACTTC	CASKQSGGSEETQYF
many	TRBV12-3/TRBV12-4	TRBJ2-4	TRBD2	TGTGCCAGCAGGGTTGGGGGACTAGGAAACATTCAGTACTTC	CASRVGGLGNIQYF
many	TRBV10-1	TRBJ2-7	NA	TGCGCCAGCAGTGAGTCGTGGACACACCCTGAGCAGTACTTC	CASSESWTHPEQYF
NA	TRBV19	TRBJ2-7	TRBD1	TGTGCCAGTAAATTCGGGACAGGCTCTTACGAGCAGTACTTC	CASKFGTGSYEQYF
NA	TRBV6-5	TRBJ1-1	TRBD1	TGTGCCAGCAGTTCCCCCGGGACAGGGAGCACTGAAGCTTTCTTT	CASSSPGTGSTEAFF
few	TRBV18	TRBJ1-2	TRBD1	TGTGCCAGCTCACCACAGGACAGGGATGGCTACACCTTC	CASSPQDRDGYTF
many	TRBV15	TRBJ1-5	TRBD1	TGTGCCACCAGCAGGACCGCAGGGGGTAGCAATCAGCCCCAGCATTTT	CATSRTAGGSNQPQHF